A single sample gave rise to the 20 T cell receptor beta chains below, sequenced in a study of blood T cell repertoires in COVID-19. Profiled with immunoSEQ multiplex PCR; TCRdb holds only in-frame clones, not every one. The table records a few hundred thousand clones, approximately 86% of them present only once. The sample was peripheral blood. The receptors come from a human donor in a cohort sampled during active COVID-19.

The chain joins TRBV28 to TRBJ2-1; D possibly corresponds to TRBD2 (6 bases). Germline CDR1 is MDHEN and CDR2 is SYDVKM. V shed 1 base and J shed 0 bases, with 13 bases lying between them. CDR3 length: 17 residues. In DNA form, the CDR3 reads TGTGCCAGCAGTTTATCCTTACTAGCAATCTCCTACAATGAGCAGTTCTTC. It yields the protein CASSLSLLAISYNEQFF. Complete variable domain (other parts from reference TRBV28 and TRBJ2-1): DVKVTQSSRYLVKRTGEKVFLECVQDMDHENMFWYRQDPGLGLRLIYFSYDVKMKEKGDIPEGYSVSREKKERFSLILESASTNQTSMYLCASSLSLLAISYNEQFFGPGTRLTVL.

This chain uses TRBV15 with TRBJ1-5; the match to TRBD1 covers 9 bases. The CDR3 is made up of 15 amino acids. The junction had 5 bases not matched to a gene; V was cut back by 6 bases and J by 2 bases. In germline, CDR1 is LNHNV, CDR2 YYDKDF (reference sequence). The CDR3 is CATRPDRGGNQPQHF. The CDR3 DNA is TGTGCCACCAGACCGGACAGGGGTGGCAATCAGCCCCAGCATTTT.

The chain links TRBV7-9 to TRBJ2-5, with 8 bases fitting TRBD1. The V gene end was trimmed by 5 bases and the J gene end by 5 bases; junction bases not matched to a gene: 4. The CDR3 has 13 residues. Germline V lookup: CDR1 SEHNR, CDR2 FQNEAQ (reference sequence). The CDR3 DNA reads TGTGCCAGCAGCCGGACAGGGCTGGAGACCCAGTACTTC. This codes for CASSRTGLETQYF.

V usage is TRBV11-2 and J usage is TRBJ2-2, with 15 bases identical to TRBD2. Germline V gives CDR1 SGHAT, CDR2 FQNNGV. This CDR3 is 18 amino acids long. J lost 4 bases, V lost 5 bases, and 8 bases had no gene match. The CDR3 here is CASSPRTSGRAGTGELFF. CDR3 nucleotide sequence: TGTGCCAGCAGCCCGAGGACTAGCGGGAGGGCAGGCACCGGGGAGCTGTTTTTT.

The gene calls are TRBV25-1 and TRBJ2-7; the D gene is possibly TRBD2 (5 bases). V dropped 3 bases and J dropped 7 bases, with 7 bases sitting between them. Germline CDR1 MGHDK, CDR2 SYGVNS. This CDR3 contains 11 residues. CDR3 DNA sequence: TGTGCCAGCAGTGATTGGAGGGAGCAGTACTTC. It specifies CASSDWREQYF.

The gene calls are TRBV6-5 and TRBJ1-2, with D possibly being TRBD1 (5 bases). This CDR3 spans 13 amino acids. Trimming removed 8 bases at V and 0 bases at J, with 10 bases between. Looked up from germline, CDR1 is MNHEY and CDR2 is SVGAGI. CDR3 nucleotide sequence: TGTGCCAGCCTTGGGGCCGCTAACTATGGCTACACCTTC. Translating gives CASLGAANYGYTF.

The rearrangement joins TRBV27 to TRBJ2-1; 9 nucleotides agree with TRBD2. The CDR3 consists of 14 residues. Unmatched junction bases numbered 10, after V lost 8 bases and J lost 8 bases. Germline CDR1 is MNHEY and CDR2 is SMNVEV (reference sequence). CDR3 protein: CASFSLAGTDEQFF. The CDR3 region has the DNA TGTGCCAGCTTTTCACTAGCGGGTACAGATGAGCAGTTCTTC.

The chain employs TRBV5-6 and TRBJ1-4, with 7 bases aligning to TRBD1. The J segment lost 10 bases and the V segment lost 3 bases, leaving 12 bases of the junction unmatched. This CDR3 is built from 15 residues. Germline V gene data show CDR1 as SGHDT and CDR2 as YYEEEE. In DNA, the CDR3 is TGTGCCAGCAGCTCCCGACGACAGGGAGCTGTAAAACTGTTTTTT. Translation: CASSSRRQGAVKLFF.

V and J are TRBV3-1 (or the pseudogene TRBV3-2) and TRBJ1-3, with D hard to call. CDR1 LGHDT and CDR2 YNNKEL come from the germline V gene (reference sequence). V was trimmed by 0 bases and J by 1 base, leaving 7 bases between them. The CDR3 is 15 amino acids. CDR3 coding DNA: TGTGCCAGCAGCCAAGAATCCGGGTCTGGAAACACCATATATTTT. This translates into CASSQESGSGNTIYF.

The chain joins TRBV6-5 to TRBJ1-4; D may be TRBD1 (6 bases). The CDR3 extends over 14 amino acids. The V and J ends lost 6 bases and 7 bases respectively, with 15 bases between them. Per the germline V gene, CDR1 is MNHEY and CDR2 is SVGAGI. CDR3 sequence (DNA): TGTGCCAGCAGGCCAGGGGTAATAGGTGAAAAACTGTTTTTT. It is translated as CASRPGVIGEKLFF.

J is TRBJ1-5 and V is TRBV19; the match to TRBD1 covers 7 bases. J lost 5 bases, V lost 5 bases, and 9 bases had no gene match. Germline V CDR1 and CDR2: LNHDA, SQIVND (reference sequence). The CDR3 consists of 15 residues. The CDR3 loop is CASSARGQLDQPQHF. DNA for the CDR3: TGTGCCAGTAGTGCCCGGGGACAGTTAGATCAGCCCCAGCATTTT. Complete variable domain (other parts from reference TRBV19 and TRBJ1-5): DGGITQSPKYLFRKEGQNVTLSCEQNLNHDAMYWYRQDPGQGLRLIYYSQIVNDFQKGDIAEGYSVSREKKESFPLTVTSAQKNPTAFYLCASSARGQLDQPQHFGDGTRLSIL.

This clone has just a few counts. The rearrangement links TRBV7-8 to TRBJ1-6; D call uncertain. CDR1 and CDR2 from the germline V gene are SGHVS and FQNEAQ. CDR3 size: 14 residues. Trimming took 4 bases from V and 8 from J, leaving 12 bases between them. CDR3 residues: CASSSGRLDSPLHF. In DNA form, the CDR3 reads TGTGCCAGCAGCTCCGGCAGGCTGGATTCACCCCTCCACTTT.

This chain joins TRBV28 and TRBJ2-7, with 16 positions matching TRBD2. The germline V gene encodes CDR1 MDHEN and CDR2 SYDVKM. The CDR3 consists of 18 residues. The ends lost 5 bases at V and 0 bases at J; junction bases unmatched: 7. CDR3 protein: CASSGTSGRAFFSYEQYF. As DNA, the CDR3 is TGTGCCAGCAGTGGGACTAGCGGGAGGGCTTTCTTCTCCTACGAGCAGTACTTC.

The rearrangement links TRBV19 to TRBJ2-7; TRBD2 aligns across 8 bases. The germline V gene has CDR1 LNHDA and CDR2 SQIVND (reference sequence). CDR3 length: 14 amino acids. The junction had 3 bases not matched to a gene; V was cut back by 3 bases and J by 2 bases. The CDR3 loop reads CASSMRGATYEQYF. For the CDR3, the DNA is TGTGCCAGTAGTATGCGGGGGGCCACCTACGAGCAGTACTTC.

The rearrangement uses TRBV3-1 (or the pseudogene TRBV3-2) and TRBJ1-2; no clear D gene. Germline-derived CDR1 and CDR2 are LGHDT and YNNKEL (reference sequence). This CDR3 contains 15 residues. V lost 2 bases to trimming and J lost 2 bases, with 12 bases between them. CDR3 in amino acids: CASSQYRGGNYGYTF. The DNA for the CDR3 is TGTGCCAGCAGCCAATATAGAGGTGGAAACTATGGCTACACCTTC.

V and J are TRBV23-1 and TRBJ2-3; the D gene is possibly TRBD1 (5 bases). Being an ORF, TRBV23-1 has a function that is uncertain. V was cut by 3 bases and J by 7 bases, with 5 bases left in between. The CDR3 has 11 amino acids. CDR3 DNA sequence: TGCGCCAGCAGTCAGGGGCATACGCAGTATTTT. Protein sequence: CASSQGHTQYF.

The table lists this clone with a count of one. This sequence joins TRBV5-4 and TRBJ1-2; 7 positions match TRBD1. CDR1 is SGHNT and CDR2 is YYREEE in the germline V gene (reference sequence). The CDR3 extends over 14 amino acids. Trimming took 2 bases from V and 0 from J; bases not matched to a gene: 1. The CDR3 nucleotides read TGTGCCAGCAGCTTCAGGGGGTCTAACTATGGCTACACCTTC. It specifies CASSFRGSNYGYTF.

This chain joins TRBV18 and TRBJ2-5, with D tentatively TRBD1 (6 bases). CDR3 length: 16 amino acids. The ends were cut back, 4 bases at V and 2 bases at J, with 17 bases in the middle. CDR1 and CDR2 from the germline V gene are KGHSH and LQKENI. CDR3 region: CASSRLRGESQETQYF. The DNA of the CDR3 is TGTGCCAGCTCACGGCTCAGGGGTGAGAGTCAAGAGACCCAGTACTTC.

The chain uses TRBV5-1 and TRBJ1-5, with D uncertain. In germline, CDR1 is SGHRS, CDR2 YFSETQ. V was pared by 0 bases and J by 0 bases, with 10 bases between. The CDR3 consists of 16 residues. DNA for the CDR3: TGCGCCAGCAGCTTGGGCGCAGCGGATAGCAATCAGCCCCAGCATTTT. Protein: CASSLGAADSNQPQHF.

This chain uses TRBV11-2 with TRBJ2-7; 11 nucleotides align to TRBD1. V dropped 2 bases and J dropped 6; count of bases not matched to a gene: 6. Germline CDR1 and CDR2: SGHAT and FQNNGV. The CDR3 contains 15 residues. CDR3 loop: CASSLTGQGATEQYF. CDR3 coding DNA: TGTGCCAGCAGCTTAACCGGACAGGGGGCTACCGAGCAGTACTTC. The full variable domain, with the rest looked up from reference TRBV11-2 and TRBJ2-7, is EAGVAQSPRYKIIEKRQSVAFWCNPISGHATLYWYQQILGQGPKLLIQFQNNGVVDDSQLPKDRFSAERLKGVDSTLKIQPAKLEDSAVYLCASSLTGQGATEQYFGPGTRLTVT.